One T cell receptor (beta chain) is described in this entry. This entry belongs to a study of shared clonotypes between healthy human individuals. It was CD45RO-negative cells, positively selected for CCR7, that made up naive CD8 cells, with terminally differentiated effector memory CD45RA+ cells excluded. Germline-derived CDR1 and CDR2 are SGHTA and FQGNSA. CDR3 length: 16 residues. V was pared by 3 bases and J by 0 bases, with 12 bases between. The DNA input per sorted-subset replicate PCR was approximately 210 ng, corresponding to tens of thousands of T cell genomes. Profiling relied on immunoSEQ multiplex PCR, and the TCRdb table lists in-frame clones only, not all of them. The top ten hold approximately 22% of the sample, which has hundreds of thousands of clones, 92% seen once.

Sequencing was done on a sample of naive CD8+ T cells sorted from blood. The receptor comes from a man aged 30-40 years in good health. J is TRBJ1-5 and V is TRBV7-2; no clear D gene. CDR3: CASSFWPSYSNQPQHF. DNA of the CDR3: TGTGCCAGCAGCTTCTGGCCGAGTTATAGCAATCAGCCCCAGCATTTT.